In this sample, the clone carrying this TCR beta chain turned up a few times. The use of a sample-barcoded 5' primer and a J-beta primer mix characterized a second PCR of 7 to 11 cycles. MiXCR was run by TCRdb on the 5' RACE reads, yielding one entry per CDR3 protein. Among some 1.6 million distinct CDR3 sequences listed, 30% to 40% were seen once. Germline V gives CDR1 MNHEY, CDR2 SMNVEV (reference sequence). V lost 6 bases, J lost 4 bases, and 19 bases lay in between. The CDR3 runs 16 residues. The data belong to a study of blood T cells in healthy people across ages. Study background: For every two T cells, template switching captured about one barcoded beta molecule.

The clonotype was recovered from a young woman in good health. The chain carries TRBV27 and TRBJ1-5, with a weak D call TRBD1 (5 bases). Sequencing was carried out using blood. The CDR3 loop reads CASSNGPGRGNQPQHF. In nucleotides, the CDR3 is TGTGCCAGCAGCAACGGTCCGGGACGTGGTAATCAGCCCCAGCATTTT.